The 25 T cell receptor beta chains reported below all come from one sample, sequenced in a study of immune characterization of retroperitoneal liposarcoma. One entry per CDR3 protein results from TCRdb running MiXCR on the PCR reads. The sample gives some 10,000 distinct CDR3 sequences, 37% of which show up once; around 21% is in the top ten. The source material was tumor tissue. The receptors stem from a male donor with retroperitoneal liposarcoma.

The chain couples TRBV6-5 to TRBJ2-5, with no clear D. V lost 2 bases and J lost 0, with 22 bases in between. Germline V gene sequence: CDR1 MNHEY, CDR2 SVGAGI. The CDR3 loop spans 19 amino acids. CDR3 protein: CASSYAIWVARRYQETQYF. The CDR3 bases are TGTGCCAGCAGTTACGCCATATGGGTGGCTAGACGGTACCAAGAGACCCAGTACTTC.

The rearrangement joins TRBV6-6 to TRBJ2-1; the D gene is possibly TRBD1 (5 bases). The end of the DNA is better explained by TRBJ2-7, so the J call may be wrong. The CDR3 covers 15 residues. Looked up from germline, CDR1 is MNHNY and CDR2 is SVGAGI (reference sequence). CDR3 DNA: TGTGCCAGCAGTTACTCGGGGCAATTAAACTACGAGCAGTACTTC. Protein product: CASSYSGQLNYEQYF.

This clonotype was counted ten times or more. The V gene is TRBV7-2, the J gene TRBJ2-6; D gene ambiguous. Germline loops: CDR1 SGHTA, CDR2 FQGNSA. Trimming took 2 bases from V and 4 from J, leaving 9 bases between them. The CDR3 loop spans 15 amino acids. The chain's CDR3 is CASSLMADGANVLTF. The CDR3 nucleotides read TGTGCCAGCAGCTTAATGGCGGACGGGGCCAACGTCCTGACTTTC.

Worth noting for this clonotype: One junction end disagrees with the germline gene, perhaps due to a read error. The chain uses TRBV7-8 and TRBJ1-1, with D unclear. This CDR3 spans 14 amino acids. The germline CDR1 and CDR2 sequences are SGHVS and FQNEAQ. The CDR3 DNA is TGTGCCAACAGCCCCGGACCCATGAACACTGAAGCTTTCTTT. Protein product: CANSPGPMNTEAFF.

In its sample, this clonotype is medium-sized (0.01 to 0.1%). The rearrangement links TRBV12-3 or TRBV12-4 to TRBJ2-5; 13 nucleotides agree with TRBD2. J was trimmed by 7 bases and V by 5 bases; bases with no gene match: 10. The CDR3 extends over 16 amino acids. DNA for the CDR3: TGTGCCAGCAGTGACCCGACTAGCGGGAGGCGGGGGACCCAGTACTTC. As protein: CASSDPTSGRRGTQYF.

V gene TRBV12-3 or TRBV12-4 combines with J gene TRBJ2-4; D possibly corresponds to TRBD1 (6 bases). The end of the DNA fits TRBJ2-7 better, so the J call may be wrong. The CDR3 runs 15 residues. For the CDR3, the DNA is TGTGCCAGCAGTCTCCCGACAGGAAGCTCCTACGAGCAGTACTTC. As protein: CASSLPTGSSYEQYF.

This clonotype is judged medium-sized. J is TRBJ2-5 and V is TRBV4-1; D is ambiguous. V was cut by 0 bases and J by 5 bases, with 13 bases left in between. The germline V gene encodes CDR1 MGHRA and CDR2 YSYEKL. This CDR3 spans 15 amino acids. As DNA, the CDR3 is TGCGCCAGCAGCCAAGATAGTACAAGAGACGAGACCCAGTACTTC. Residues: CASSQDSTRDETQYF.

This clonotype was counted between two and nine times. This rearrangement joins TRBV11-3 to TRBJ2-7; TRBD1 agrees at 11 bases. Trimming took 5 bases from V and 4 from J; bases not matched to a gene: 7. The CDR3 is 15 residues long. CDR1 and CDR2 (germline): SGHNT, YENEEA. The CDR3 sequence: CASSVSGTGGYEQYF. The CDR3 DNA reads TGTGCCAGCAGCGTATCCGGGACAGGGGGATACGAGCAGTACTTC.

The J gene is TRBJ2-4, the V gene TRBV6-8, with a weak D call TRBD1 (6 bases). Between the trimmed V and J ends, which lost 7 bases and 4 bases, there was a span of 14 bases. Per germline, CDR1 MNHGY and CDR2 SAAAGT. The CDR3 consists of 14 residues. DNA of the CDR3: TGTGCCAGCAACAGCAGGGGAATAAAAAACATTCAGTACTTC. Protein product: CASNSRGIKNIQYF.

The chain employs TRBV6-5 and TRBJ2-2; TRBD2 is a possible D gene (6 bases). The CDR3 has 17 residues. Trimming left V 0 bases short and J 6 bases short, with 17 bases between. CDR1 and CDR2 (germline): MNHEY, SVGAGI. The CDR3 protein is CASSYSGLPTGPGELFF. For the CDR3, the DNA is TGTGCCAGCAGTTACTCGGGACTCCCAACCGGTCCCGGGGAGCTGTTTTTT.

A single count supports this clonotype. The V and J genes are TRBV27 and TRBJ1-2; the D gene is possibly TRBD1 (5 bases). The CDR3 has 13 amino acids. Per the germline V gene, CDR1 is MNHEY and CDR2 is SMNVEV (reference sequence). The CDR3 DNA is TGTGCGTCCGGGACCCATTTAAACTATGGCTACACCTTC. It codes for CASGTHLNYGYTF.

This clonotype occurred many times. The rearrangement joins TRBV9 to TRBJ2-3, with D perhaps matching TRBD2 (5 bases). Germline V CDR1 and CDR2: SGDLS, YYNGEE. V shed 3 bases and J shed 6 bases, with 11 bases lying between them. CDR3 length equals 13 residues. The DNA of the CDR3 is TGTGCCAGCAGCGGGACTGGGTGGGATACGCAGTATTTT. As protein: CASSGTGWDTQYF. Filled out from reference TRBV9 and TRBJ2-3, the complete variable domain reads DSGVTQTPKHLITATGQRVTLRCSPRSGDLSVYWYQQSLDQGLQFLIQYYNGEERAKGNILERFSAQQFPDLHSELNLSSLELGDSALYFCASSGTGWDTQYFGPGTRLTVL.

V and J are TRBV11-3 and TRBJ2-2; TRBD1 matches at 9 bases. The J segment lost 5 bases and the V segment lost 4 bases, leaving 8 bases of the junction unmatched. CDR1 and CDR2 from the germline V gene are SGHNT and YENEEA. This CDR3 spans 16 amino acids. Here the CDR3 DNA reads TGTGCCAGCAGCTCGGGACAGGGAAGGAAAACCGGGGAGCTGTTTTTT. Amino acid sequence: CASSSGQGRKTGELFF.

This clonotype is medium-sized (0.01 to 0.1%) by share. The V and J genes are TRBV6-5 and TRBJ2-7, with a possible D match to TRBD2 (6 bases). Trimming removed 2 bases at V and 1 base at J, with 12 bases between. The CDR3 consists of 15 residues. Germline V lookup: CDR1 MNHEY, CDR2 SVGAGI. For the CDR3, the DNA is TGTGCCAGCAGTTACGGGCGGGGATGGTCCTACGAGCAGTACTTC. It translates to CASSYGRGWSYEQYF.

The V call is TRBV7-2, the J call TRBJ2-4; a possible D gene is TRBD1 (5 bases). This CDR3 is 17 amino acids long. With 2 bases removed from V and 13 bases from J, the gap between germline ends came to 27 bases. Germline-derived CDR1 and CDR2 are SGHTA and FQGNSA. As DNA, the CDR3 is TGTGCCAGCAGCTTAAGCCAGGGCGGCCGTACCTACAATGAGCAGTACTTC. Protein: CASSLSQGGRTYNEQYF.

This clonotype was seen a few times. This chain joins TRBV6-1 and TRBJ2-1, with a tentative D call TRBD2 (7 bases). Trimming stripped 0 bases from V and 10 bases from J, with 16 bases between. The CDR3 is 15 amino acids. CDR1 is MNHNS, CDR2 SASEGT, per germline. In DNA, the CDR3 is TGTGCCAGCAGTGAAGCTGGGGGGGGCGGCTACGAGCAGTTCTTC. Translated, it gives CASSEAGGGGYEQFF.

This sequence joins TRBV7-8 and TRBJ1-2; TRBD1 is a possible D gene (5 bases). The CDR3 has 14 residues. V gave up 3 bases and J gave up 8 bases, with 16 bases separating them. Germline assignment: CDR1 SGHVS and CDR2 FQNEAQ. In DNA form, the CDR3 reads TGTGCCAGCAGCTTGGGGCCCCGGACGGGGGGCTACACCTTC. Translation: CASSLGPRTGGYTF.

This clonotype was detected only a few times. The chain joins TRBV6-1 to TRBJ1-1; D is uncertain. Germline CDR1 and CDR2: MNHNS and SASEGT. This CDR3 is 13 amino acids long. V gave up 8 bases and J gave up 0 bases, with 10 bases separating them. CDR3 amino acids: CASRLDMNTEAFF. Written as DNA, the CDR3 is TGTGCCAGCCGGCTAGACATGAACACTGAAGCTTTCTTT.

V usage is TRBV27 and J usage is TRBJ1-3; a weak D match, TRBD1 (6 bases). In germline, CDR1 is MNHEY, CDR2 SMNVEV (reference sequence). V was cut by 6 bases and J by 0 bases, with 9 bases left in between. This CDR3 is 14 amino acids long. The chain's CDR3 is CASRGGYSGNTIYF. The CDR3 DNA sequence: TGTGCCAGCAGAGGGGGGTACTCTGGAAACACCATATATTTT.

Ten or more counts support this clonotype. The genes are TRBV6-6 and TRBJ1-2, with unresolved D. CDR1 is MNHNY, CDR2 SVGAGI, per germline (reference sequence). The CDR3 is 13 amino acids. Trimming took 0 bases from V and 7 from J, leaving 9 bases between them. CDR3 DNA sequence: TGTGCCAGCAGTTACTCGAGTCAGATTGGCTACACCTTC. This sequence encodes CASSYSSQIGYTF.

CDR3 loop: CASSYSGRGEQYF. As DNA, the CDR3 is TGTGCCAGCAGTTACTCGGGCAGGGGCGAGCAGTACTTC. This chain joins TRBV6-6 and TRBJ2-5; tentative D call: TRBD1 (6 bases). The assigned J gene may be wrong: the sequence end matches TRBJ2-7 better. This CDR3 has 13 residues. Germline V gene data show CDR1 as MNHNY and CDR2 as SVGAGI (reference sequence).

Comment on this clonotype: One junction end disagrees with the germline gene, perhaps due to a read error. This chain connects TRBV11-3 to TRBJ2-5, with D unresolved. Germline-derived CDR1 and CDR2 are SGHNT and YENEEA. This CDR3 comprises 11 residues. CDR3 sequence (DNA): TGTGCCAGCAGCTTGAAGTATGAGCAATTCTTC. Amino acid sequence: CASSLKYEQFF.

In its sample, this clonotype is medium-sized. The V and J genes are TRBV7-2 and TRBJ2-3; 8 bases line up with TRBD2. The length of the CDR3 is 17 residues. Germline lookup yields CDR1 SGHTA and CDR2 FQGNSA. V was clipped by 5 bases and J by 4 bases; unmatched bases: 14. The CDR3 DNA is TGTGCCAGCAGCCTTTCGGTATCGGGGGGGCGGGCAGATACGCAGTATTTT. This encodes CASSLSVSGGRADTQYF.

This clonotype was observed at least ten times. The genes are TRBV6-1 and TRBJ2-1, with D uncertain. V was trimmed by 2 bases and J by 1 base, leaving 9 bases between them. Germline CDR1 MNHNS, CDR2 SASEGT. This CDR3 is 15 amino acids long. The CDR3 DNA reads TGTGCCAGCAGTGAAACATGGCAGTCCTACAATGAGCAGTTCTTC. Residues: CASSETWQSYNEQFF.

This chain connects TRBV11-3 to TRBJ2-1; D is uncertain. In germline, CDR1 is SGHNT, CDR2 YENEEA. The CDR3 length is 14 residues. The germline V and J ends were trimmed by 0 bases and 10 bases, with 13 bases remaining between them. In DNA, the CDR3 is TGTGCCAGCAGCTTAGATGATAACTTCGACGAGCAGTTCTTC. It translates to CASSLDDNFDEQFF.